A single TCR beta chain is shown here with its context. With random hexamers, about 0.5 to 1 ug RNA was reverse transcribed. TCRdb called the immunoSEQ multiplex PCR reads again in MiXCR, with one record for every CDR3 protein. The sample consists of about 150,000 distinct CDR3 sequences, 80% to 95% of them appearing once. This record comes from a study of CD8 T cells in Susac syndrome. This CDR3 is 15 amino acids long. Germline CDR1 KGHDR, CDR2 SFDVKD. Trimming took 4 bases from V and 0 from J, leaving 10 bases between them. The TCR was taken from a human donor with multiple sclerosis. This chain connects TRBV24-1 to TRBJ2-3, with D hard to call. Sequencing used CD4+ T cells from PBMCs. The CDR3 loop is CATSERPGSTDTQYF. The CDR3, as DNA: TGTGCCACCAGTGAGCGACCCGGTAGCACAGATACGCAGTATTTT.